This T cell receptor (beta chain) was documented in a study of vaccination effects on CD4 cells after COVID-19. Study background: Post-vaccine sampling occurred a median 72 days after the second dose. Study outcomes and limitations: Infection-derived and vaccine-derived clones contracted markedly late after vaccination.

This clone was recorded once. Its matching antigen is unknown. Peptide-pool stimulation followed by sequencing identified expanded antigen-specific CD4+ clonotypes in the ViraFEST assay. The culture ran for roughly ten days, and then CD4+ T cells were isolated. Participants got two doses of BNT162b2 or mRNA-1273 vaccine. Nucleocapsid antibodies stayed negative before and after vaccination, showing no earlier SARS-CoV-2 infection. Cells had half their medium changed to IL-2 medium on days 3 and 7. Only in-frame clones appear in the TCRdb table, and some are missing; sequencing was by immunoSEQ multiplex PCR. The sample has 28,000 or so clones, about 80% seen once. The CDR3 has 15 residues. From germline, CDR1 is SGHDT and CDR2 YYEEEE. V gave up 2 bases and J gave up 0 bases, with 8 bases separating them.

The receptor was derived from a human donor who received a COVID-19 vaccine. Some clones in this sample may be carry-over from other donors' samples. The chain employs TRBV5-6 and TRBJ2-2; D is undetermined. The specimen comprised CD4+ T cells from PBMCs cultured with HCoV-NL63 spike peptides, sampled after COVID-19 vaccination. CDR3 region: CASSLEFSNTGELFF. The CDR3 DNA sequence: TGTGCCAGCAGCTTAGAATTTTCGAACACCGGGGAGCTGTTTTTT.